This TCR beta chain comes out of a study of human T cells and chemical hapten exposure. The CDR3 runs to 14 residues. CDR1 and CDR2 from the germline V gene are SGHDN and FVKESK. Trimming took 10 bases from V and 5 from J; bases not matched to a gene: 11. The time point: patch test 1, 2 weeks after DPC sensitization. Treatment defined: therapeutic diphenylcyclopropenone sensitization with weekly scalp DPC. MiXCR, run by TCRdb on the RACE reads, gives a single entry per CDR3 protein. The sample has approximately 74,000 distinct CDR3 sequences, around a third seen once. The rearrangement joins TRBV14 to TRBJ1-1, with TRBD1 matching over 9 bases. The specimen was whole blood, collected in connection with sensitization to the hapten diphenylcyclopropenone (DPC). The clonotype comes from a man aged 40-49 years with alopecia areata. Some clones in this sample may be carry-over from other donors' samples. The CDR3, as DNA: TGTGCCACCAAACCACAGGGGGCAGGGACTGAAGCTTTCTTT. This codes for CATKPQGAGTEAFF.